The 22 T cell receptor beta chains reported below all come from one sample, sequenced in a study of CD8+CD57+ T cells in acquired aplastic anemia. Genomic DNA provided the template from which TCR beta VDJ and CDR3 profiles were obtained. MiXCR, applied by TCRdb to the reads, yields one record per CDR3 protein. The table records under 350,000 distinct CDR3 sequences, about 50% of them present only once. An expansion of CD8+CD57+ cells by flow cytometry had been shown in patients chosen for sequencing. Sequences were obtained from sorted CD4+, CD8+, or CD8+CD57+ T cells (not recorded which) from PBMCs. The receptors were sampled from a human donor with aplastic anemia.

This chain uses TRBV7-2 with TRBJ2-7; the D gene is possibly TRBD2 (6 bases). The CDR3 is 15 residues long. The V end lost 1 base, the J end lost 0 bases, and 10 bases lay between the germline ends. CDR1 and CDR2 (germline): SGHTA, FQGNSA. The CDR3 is CASSLGLAISYEQYF. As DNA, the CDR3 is TGTGCCAGCAGCTTAGGGCTAGCGATCTCCTACGAGCAGTACTTC.

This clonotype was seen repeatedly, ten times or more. CDR3 nucleotides: TGTGCCAGCAGTTACTCGAAGGGACCGGCGAGGGGGGAGACCCAGTACTTC. Protein: CASSYSKGPARGETQYF. V and J are TRBV6-5 and TRBJ2-5; D is perhaps TRBD1 (6 bases). Germline values: CDR1 MNHEY, CDR2 SVGAGI. The V and J ends lost 0 bases and 5 bases respectively, with 19 bases between them. The CDR3 has 17 residues.

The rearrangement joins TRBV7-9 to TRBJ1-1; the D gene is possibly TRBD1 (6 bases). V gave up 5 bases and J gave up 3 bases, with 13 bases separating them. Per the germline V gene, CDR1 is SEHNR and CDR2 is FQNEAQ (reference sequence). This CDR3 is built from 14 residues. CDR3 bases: TGTGCCAGCAGCAGAACAGGGACTCACACTGAAGCTTTCTTT. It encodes CASSRTGTHTEAFF.

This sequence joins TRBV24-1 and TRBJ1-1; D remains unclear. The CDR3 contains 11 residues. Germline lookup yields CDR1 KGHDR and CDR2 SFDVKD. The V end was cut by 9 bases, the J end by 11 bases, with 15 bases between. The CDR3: CATAGRSEAFF. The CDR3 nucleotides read TGTGCCACCGCGGGGAGGAGTGAGGCTTTCTTT.

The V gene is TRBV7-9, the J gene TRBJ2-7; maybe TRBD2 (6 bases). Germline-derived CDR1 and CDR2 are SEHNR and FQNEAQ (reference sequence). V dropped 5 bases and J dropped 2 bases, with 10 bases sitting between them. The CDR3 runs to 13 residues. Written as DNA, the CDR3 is TGTGCCAGCAGCCAAGGACTAACCTACGAGCAGTACTTC. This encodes CASSQGLTYEQYF.

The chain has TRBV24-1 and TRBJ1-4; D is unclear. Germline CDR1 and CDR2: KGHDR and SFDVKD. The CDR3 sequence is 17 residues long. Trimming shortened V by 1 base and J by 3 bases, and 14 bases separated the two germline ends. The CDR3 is CATSDFSLLEANEKLFF. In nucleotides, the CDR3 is TGTGCCACCAGTGATTTTAGTCTCCTAGAGGCTAATGAAAAACTGTTTTTT.

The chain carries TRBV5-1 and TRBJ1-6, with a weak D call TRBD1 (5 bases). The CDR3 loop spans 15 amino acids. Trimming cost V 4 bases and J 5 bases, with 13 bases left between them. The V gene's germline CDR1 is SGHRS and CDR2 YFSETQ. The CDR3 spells CASSHPDTNNSPLHF. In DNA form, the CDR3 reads TGCGCCAGCAGCCACCCGGACACAAATAATTCACCCCTCCACTTT.

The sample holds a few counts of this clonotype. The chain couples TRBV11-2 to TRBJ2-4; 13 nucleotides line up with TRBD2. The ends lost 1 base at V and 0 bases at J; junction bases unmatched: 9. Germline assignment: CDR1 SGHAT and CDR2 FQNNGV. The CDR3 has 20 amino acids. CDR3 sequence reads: CASSLGGGGLAGRAKNIQYF. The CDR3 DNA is TGTGCCAGCAGCTTAGGGGGGGGGGGACTAGCGGGGAGAGCCAAAAACATTCAGTACTTC.

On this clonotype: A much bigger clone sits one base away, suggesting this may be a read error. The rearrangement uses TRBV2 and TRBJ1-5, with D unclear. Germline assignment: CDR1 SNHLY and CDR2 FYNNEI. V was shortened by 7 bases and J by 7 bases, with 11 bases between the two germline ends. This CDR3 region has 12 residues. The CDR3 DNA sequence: TGTGCCAGCAACATCGGGAGACAGCCCCAGCATTTT. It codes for CASNIGRQPQHF.

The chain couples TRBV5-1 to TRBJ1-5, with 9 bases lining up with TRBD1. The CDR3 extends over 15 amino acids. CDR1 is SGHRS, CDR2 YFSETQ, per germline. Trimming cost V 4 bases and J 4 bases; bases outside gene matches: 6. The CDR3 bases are TGCGCCAGCAGCGACGGGACAGGGAAAAATCAGCCCCAGCATTTT. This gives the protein CASSDGTGKNQPQHF.

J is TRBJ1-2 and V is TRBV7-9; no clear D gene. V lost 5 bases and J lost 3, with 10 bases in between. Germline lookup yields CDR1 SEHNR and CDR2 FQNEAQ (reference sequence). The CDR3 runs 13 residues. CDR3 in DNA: TGTGCCAGCAGCCCGCCCAGCCACTATGGCTACACCTTC. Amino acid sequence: CASSPPSHYGYTF.

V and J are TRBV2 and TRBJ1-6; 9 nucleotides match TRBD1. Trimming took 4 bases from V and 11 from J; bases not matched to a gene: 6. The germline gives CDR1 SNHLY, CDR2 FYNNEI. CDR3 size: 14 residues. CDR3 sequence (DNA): TGTGCCAGCAGTGGGGGACAGGGAACGGCACCCCTCCACTTT. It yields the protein CASSGGQGTAPLHF.

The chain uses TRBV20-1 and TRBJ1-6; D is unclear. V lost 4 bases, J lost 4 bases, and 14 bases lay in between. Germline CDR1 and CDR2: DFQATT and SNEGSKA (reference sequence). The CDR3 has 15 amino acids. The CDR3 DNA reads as TGCAGTGCTACACGGTCAGCGTTATATAATTCACCCCTCCACTTT. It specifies CSATRSALYNSPLHF.

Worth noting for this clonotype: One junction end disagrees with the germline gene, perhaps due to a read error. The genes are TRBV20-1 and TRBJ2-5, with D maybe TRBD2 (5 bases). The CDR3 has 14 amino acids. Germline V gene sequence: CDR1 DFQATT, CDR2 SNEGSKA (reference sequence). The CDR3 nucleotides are TGCAGTGCTAGAGGGACTTCGGGGTTGGAGACTCAGTACTTC. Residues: CSARGTSGLETQYF.

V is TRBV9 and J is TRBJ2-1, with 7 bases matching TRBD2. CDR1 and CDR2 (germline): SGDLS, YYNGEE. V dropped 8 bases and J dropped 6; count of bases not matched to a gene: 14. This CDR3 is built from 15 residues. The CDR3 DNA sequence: TGTGCCAGTACCCTCGGGCGGGAGAGCTGCAATGAGCAGTTCTTC. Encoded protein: CASTLGRESCNEQFF.

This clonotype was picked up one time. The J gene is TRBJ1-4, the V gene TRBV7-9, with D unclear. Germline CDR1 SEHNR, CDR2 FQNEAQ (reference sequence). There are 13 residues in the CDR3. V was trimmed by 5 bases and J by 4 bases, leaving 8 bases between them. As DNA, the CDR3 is TGTGCCAGCAGCGGTAACCGTAATGAAAAACTGTTTTTT. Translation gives CASSGNRNEKLFF.

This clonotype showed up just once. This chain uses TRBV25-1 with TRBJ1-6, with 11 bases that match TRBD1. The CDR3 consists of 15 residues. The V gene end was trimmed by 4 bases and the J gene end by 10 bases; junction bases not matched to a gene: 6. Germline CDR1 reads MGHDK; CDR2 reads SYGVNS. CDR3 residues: CASSGDRGTGSPLHF. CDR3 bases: TGTGCCAGCAGTGGGGACAGGGGGACGGGGTCACCCCTCCACTTT.

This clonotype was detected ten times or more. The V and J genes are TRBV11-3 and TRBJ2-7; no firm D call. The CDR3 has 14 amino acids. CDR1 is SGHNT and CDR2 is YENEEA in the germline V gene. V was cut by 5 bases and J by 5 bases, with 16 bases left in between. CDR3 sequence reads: CASSPTSLHHEQYF. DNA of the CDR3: TGTGCCAGCAGCCCCACCTCATTACACCACGAGCAGTACTTC.

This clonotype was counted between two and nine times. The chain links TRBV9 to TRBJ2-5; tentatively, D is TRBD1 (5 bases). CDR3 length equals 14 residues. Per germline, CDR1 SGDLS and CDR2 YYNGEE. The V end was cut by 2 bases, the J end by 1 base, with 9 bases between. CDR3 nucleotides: TGTGCCAGCAGCGTGGGTGGGGCCCAAGAGACCCAGTACTTC. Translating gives CASSVGGAQETQYF.

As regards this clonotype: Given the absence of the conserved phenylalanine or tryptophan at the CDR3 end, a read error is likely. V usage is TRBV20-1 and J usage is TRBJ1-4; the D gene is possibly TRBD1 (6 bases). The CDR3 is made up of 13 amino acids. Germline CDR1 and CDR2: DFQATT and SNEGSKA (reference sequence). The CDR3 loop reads CSARDHRDEILFL. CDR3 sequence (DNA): TGCAGTGCTAGAGATCACAGGGATGAAATACTGTTTCTT.

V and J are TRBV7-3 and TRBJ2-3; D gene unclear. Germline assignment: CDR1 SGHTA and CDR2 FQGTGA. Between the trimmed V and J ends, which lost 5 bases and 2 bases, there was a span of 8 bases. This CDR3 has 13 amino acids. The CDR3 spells CASSLSATDTQYF. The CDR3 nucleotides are TGTGCCAGCAGCCTGTCAGCCACAGATACGCAGTATTTT.

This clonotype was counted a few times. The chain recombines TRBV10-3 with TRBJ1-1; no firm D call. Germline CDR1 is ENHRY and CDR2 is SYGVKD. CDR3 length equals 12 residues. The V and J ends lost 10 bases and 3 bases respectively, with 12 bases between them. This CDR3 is CATSLPDTEAFF. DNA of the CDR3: TGTGCCACTAGTTTGCCGGACACTGAAGCTTTCTTT.